This TCR beta chain was sequenced for a study of post-analysis software for immune sequencing data. General study points: Samples from a shared batch, those prepared together, strongly co-clustered by F measure. Controls had significantly higher normalized Chao1 diversity than multiple sclerosis patients.

TCR beta cDNA libraries had unique molecular identifiers. TCRdb fed the PCR reads into MiXCR, producing one record per CDR3 protein. The sample consists of more than 450,000 distinct CDR3 sequences, roughly 46% of them appearing once. Note on this clonotype: The antigen remains undetermined.

The source of this sequence is a girl aged 10-17 years with multiple sclerosis. The source material was blood.

As DNA, the CDR3 is TGTGCCAGCAGTTTCAGGGTTGTGGAGACCCAGTACTTC. This codes for CASSFRVVETQYF. This sequence joins TRBV12-3 or TRBV12-4 and TRBJ2-5; a possible D gene is TRBD1 (5 bases). The CDR3 has 13 residues. The V and J ends lost 3 bases and 5 bases respectively, with 10 bases between them.